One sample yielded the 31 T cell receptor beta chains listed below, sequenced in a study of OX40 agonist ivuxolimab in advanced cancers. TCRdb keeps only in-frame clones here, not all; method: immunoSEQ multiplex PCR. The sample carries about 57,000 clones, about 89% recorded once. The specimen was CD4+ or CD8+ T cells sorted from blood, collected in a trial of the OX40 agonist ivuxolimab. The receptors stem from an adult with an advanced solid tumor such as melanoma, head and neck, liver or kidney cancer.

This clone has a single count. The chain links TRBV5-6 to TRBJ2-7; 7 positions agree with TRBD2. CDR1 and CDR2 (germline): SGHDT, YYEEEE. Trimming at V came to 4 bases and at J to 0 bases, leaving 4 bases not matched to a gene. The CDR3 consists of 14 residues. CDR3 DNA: TGTGCCAGCAGCGGCGGACTAGACTCCTACGAGCAGTACTTC. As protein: CASSGGLDSYEQYF.

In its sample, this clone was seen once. The CDR3 bases are TGCGCCAGCAGCTCGGACAGTACCTACGAGCAGTACTTC. Translated: CASSSDSTYEQYF. The rearrangement links TRBV5-1 to TRBJ2-7, with D maybe TRBD1 (6 bases). The CDR3 is 13 residues long. V was cut by 3 bases and J by 2 bases, with 9 bases left in between. Per the germline V gene, CDR1 is SGHRS and CDR2 is YFSETQ.

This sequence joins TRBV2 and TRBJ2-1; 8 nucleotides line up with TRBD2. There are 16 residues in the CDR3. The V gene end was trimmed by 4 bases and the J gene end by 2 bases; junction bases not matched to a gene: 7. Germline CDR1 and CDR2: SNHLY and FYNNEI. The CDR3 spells CASSVIGRVTYNEQFF. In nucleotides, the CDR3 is TGTGCCAGCAGTGTGATCGGGAGGGTGACCTACAATGAGCAGTTCTTC.

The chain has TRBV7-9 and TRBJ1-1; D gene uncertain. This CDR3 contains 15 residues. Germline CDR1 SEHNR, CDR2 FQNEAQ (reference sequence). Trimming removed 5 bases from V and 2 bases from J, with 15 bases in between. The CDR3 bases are TGTGCCAGCAGCCGCGGACGGGGAGAAAACACTGAAGCTTTCTTT. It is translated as CASSRGRGENTEAFF.

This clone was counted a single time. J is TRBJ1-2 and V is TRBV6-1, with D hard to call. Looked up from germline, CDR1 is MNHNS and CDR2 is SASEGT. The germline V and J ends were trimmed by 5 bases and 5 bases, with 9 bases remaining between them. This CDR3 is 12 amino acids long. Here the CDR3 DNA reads TGTGCCAGCAGTCTCGATTTTTATGGCTACACCTTC. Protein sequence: CASSLDFYGYTF.

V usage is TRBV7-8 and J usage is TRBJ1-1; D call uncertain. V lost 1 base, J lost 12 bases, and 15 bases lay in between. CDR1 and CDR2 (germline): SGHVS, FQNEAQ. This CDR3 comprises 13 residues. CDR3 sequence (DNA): TGTGCCAGCAGCTTAGTAGAGGGTGCCCTACCTTTCTTT. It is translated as CASSLVEGALPFF.

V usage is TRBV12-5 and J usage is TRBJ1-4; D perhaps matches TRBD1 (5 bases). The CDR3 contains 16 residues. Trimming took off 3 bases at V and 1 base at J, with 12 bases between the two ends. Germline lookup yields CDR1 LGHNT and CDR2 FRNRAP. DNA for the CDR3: TGTGCTAGTGGTTTAGGACAAGTCTTAACTAATGAAAAACTGTTTTTT. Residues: CASGLGQVLTNEKLFF.

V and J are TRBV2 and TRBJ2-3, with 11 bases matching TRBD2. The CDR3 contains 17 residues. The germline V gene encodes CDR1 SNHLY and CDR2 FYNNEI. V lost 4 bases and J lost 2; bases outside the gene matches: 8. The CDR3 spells CASSGQGLADNTDTQYF. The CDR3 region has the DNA TGTGCCAGCAGTGGACAGGGACTAGCGGACAACACAGATACGCAGTATTTT.

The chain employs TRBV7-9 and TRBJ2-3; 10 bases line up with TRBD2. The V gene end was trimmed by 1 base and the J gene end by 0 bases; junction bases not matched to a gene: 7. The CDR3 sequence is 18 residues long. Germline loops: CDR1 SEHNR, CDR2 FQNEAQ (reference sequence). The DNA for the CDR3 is TGTGCCAGCAGCTTAGGCGGACTAGCGGACACTAGCACAGATACGCAGTATTTT. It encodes CASSLGGLADTSTDTQYF.

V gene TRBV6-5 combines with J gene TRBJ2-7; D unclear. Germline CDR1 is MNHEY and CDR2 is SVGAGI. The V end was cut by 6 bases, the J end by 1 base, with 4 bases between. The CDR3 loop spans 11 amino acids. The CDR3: CASRQSYEQYF. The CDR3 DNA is TGTGCCAGCAGACAGTCCTACGAGCAGTACTTC.

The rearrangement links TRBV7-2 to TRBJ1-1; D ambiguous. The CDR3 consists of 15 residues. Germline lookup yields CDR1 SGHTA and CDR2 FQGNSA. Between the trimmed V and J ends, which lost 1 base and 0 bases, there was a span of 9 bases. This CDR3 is CASSLVGGLNTEAFF. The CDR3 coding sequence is TGTGCCAGCAGCTTAGTGGGTGGGTTGAACACTGAAGCTTTCTTT. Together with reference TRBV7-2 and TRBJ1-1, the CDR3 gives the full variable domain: GAGVSQSPSNKVTEKGKDVELRCDPISGHTALYWYRQSLGQGLEFLIYFQGNSAPDKSGLPSDRFSAERTGGSVSTLTIQRTQQEDSAVYLCASSLVGGLNTEAFFGQGTRLTVV.

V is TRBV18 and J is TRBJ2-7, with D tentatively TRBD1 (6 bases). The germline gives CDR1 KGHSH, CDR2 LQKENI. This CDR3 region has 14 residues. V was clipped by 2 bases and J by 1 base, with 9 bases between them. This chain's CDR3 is CASSPGQFSYEQYF. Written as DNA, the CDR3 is TGTGCCAGCTCACCAGGACAGTTTTCCTACGAGCAGTACTTC.

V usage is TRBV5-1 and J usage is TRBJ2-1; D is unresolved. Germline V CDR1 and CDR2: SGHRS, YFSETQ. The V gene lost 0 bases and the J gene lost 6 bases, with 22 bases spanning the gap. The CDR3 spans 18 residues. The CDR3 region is CASSLARAIAQNGNEQFF. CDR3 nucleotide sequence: TGCGCCAGCAGCTTGGCCCGGGCCATAGCCCAGAACGGCAATGAGCAGTTCTTC.

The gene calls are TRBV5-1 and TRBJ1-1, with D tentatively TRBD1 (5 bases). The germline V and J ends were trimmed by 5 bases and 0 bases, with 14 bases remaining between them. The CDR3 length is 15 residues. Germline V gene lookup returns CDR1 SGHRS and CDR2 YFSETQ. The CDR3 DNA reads TGCGCCAGCAGTTCTCTTGGGGGGTTGAACACTGAAGCTTTCTTT. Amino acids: CASSSLGGLNTEAFF.

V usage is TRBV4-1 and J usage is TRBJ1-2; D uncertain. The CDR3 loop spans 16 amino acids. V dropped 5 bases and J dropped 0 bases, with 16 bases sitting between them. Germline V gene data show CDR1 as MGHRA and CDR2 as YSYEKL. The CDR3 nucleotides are TGCGCCAGCAGCTCAGGCCCCGGGGAAACTAACTATGGCTACACCTTC. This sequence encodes CASSSGPGETNYGYTF.

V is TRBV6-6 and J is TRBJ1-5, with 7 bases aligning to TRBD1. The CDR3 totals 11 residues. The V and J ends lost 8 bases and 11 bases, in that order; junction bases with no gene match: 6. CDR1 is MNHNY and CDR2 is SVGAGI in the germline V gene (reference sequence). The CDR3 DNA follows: TGTGCCAGCTCAAAGGGGGCGACCCAGCATTTT. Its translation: CASSKGATQHF.

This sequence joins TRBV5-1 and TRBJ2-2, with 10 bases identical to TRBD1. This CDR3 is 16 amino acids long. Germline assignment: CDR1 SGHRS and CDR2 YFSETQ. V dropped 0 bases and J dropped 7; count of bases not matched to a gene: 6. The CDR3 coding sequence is TGCGCCAGCAGCTTGGCACCGGGACAGGGGCGCGGGGAGCTGTTTTTT. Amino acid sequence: CASSLAPGQGRGELFF.

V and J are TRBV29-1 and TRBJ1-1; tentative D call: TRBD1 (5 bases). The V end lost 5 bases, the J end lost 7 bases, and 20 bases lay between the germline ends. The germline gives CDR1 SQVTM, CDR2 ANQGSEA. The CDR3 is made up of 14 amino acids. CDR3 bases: TGCAGCGTTCTTCGGGTTATCCTTCAGGGTGAAGCTTTCTTT. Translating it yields CSVLRVILQGEAFF.

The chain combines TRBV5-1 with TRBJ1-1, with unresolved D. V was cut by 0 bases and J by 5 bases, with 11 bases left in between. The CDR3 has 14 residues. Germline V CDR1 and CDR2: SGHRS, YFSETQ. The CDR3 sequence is CASSLDRRETEAFF. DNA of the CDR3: TGCGCCAGCAGCTTGGACAGACGTGAGACTGAAGCTTTCTTT.

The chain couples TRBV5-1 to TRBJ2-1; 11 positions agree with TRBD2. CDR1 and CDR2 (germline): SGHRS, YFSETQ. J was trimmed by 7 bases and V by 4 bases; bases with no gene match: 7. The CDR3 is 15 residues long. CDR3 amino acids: CASSPVAGGPNEQFF. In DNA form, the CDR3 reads TGCGCCAGCAGCCCCGTAGCGGGAGGGCCAAATGAGCAGTTCTTC.

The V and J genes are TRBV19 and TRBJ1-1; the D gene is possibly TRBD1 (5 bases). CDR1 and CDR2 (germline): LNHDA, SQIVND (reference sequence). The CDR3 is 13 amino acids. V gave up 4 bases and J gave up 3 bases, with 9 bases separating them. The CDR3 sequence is CASSNPGDTEAFF. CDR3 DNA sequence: TGTGCCAGTAGTAATCCGGGGGACACTGAAGCTTTCTTT.

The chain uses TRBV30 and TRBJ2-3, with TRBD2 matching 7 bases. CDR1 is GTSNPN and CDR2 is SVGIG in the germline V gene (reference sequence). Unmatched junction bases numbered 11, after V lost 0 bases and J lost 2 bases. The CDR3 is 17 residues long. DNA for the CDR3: TGTGCCTGGAGTGTCTCAGGGCGGGGGAGCCCCACAGATACGCAGTATTTT. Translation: CAWSVSGRGSPTDTQYF. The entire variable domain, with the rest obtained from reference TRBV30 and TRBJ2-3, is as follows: SQTIHQWPATLVQPVGSPLSLECTVEGTSNPNLYWYRQAAGRGLQLLFYSVGIGQISSEVPQNLSASRPQDRQFILSSKKLLLSDSGFYLCAWSVSGRGSPTDTQYFGPGTRLTVL.

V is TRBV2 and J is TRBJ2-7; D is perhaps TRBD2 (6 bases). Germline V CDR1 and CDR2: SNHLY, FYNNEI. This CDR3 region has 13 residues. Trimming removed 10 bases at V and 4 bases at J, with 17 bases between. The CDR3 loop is CATSGVGLYEQYF. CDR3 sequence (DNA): TGTGCCACCTCGGGAGTCGGCTTGTACGAGCAGTACTTC. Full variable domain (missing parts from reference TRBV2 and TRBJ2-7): EPEVTQTPSHQVTQMGQEVILRCVPISNHLYFYWYRQILGQKVEFLVSFYNNEISEKSEIFDDQFSVERPDGSNFTLKIRSTKLEDSAMYFCATSGVGLYEQYFGPGTRLTVT.

The chain's CDR3 is CASGLTAEAFF. Here the CDR3 DNA reads TGTGCTAGTGGTTTGACAGCTGAAGCTTTCTTT. The chain recombines TRBV12-5 with TRBJ1-1; D gene unclear. Germline CDR1 LGHNT, CDR2 FRNRAP. The CDR3 consists of 11 residues. The V end was cut by 2 bases, the J end by 6 bases, with 4 bases between.

The CDR3 DNA is TGTGCCTGGAAACCTAATCAGCCCCAGCATTTT. It encodes CAWKPNQPQHF. The chain is built from TRBV30 and TRBJ1-5; D remains ambiguous. The CDR3 has 11 amino acids. Trimming removed 4 bases at V and 4 bases at J, with 5 bases between. CDR1 is GTSNPN, CDR2 SVGIG, per germline (reference sequence).

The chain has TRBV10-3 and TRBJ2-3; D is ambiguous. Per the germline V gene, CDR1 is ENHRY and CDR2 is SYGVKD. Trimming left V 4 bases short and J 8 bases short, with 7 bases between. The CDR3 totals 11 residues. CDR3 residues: CAISAEGTQYF. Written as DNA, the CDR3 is TGTGCCATCAGTGCCGAAGGTACGCAGTATTTT.

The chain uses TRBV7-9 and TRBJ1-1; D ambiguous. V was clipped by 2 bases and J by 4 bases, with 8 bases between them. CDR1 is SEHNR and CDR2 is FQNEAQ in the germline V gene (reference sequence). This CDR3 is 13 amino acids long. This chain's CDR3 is CASSLQEGTEAFF. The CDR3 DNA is TGTGCCAGCAGCTTACAGGAGGGCACTGAAGCTTTCTTT.

CDR3 loop: CASSQLKTNVLEQYF. The CDR3 nucleotides are TGTGCCAGCTCACAGCTTAAGACAAACGTCCTCGAGCAGTACTTC. This sequence joins TRBV18 and TRBJ2-7; no definite D call. The CDR3 sequence is 15 residues long. CDR1 and CDR2 from the germline V gene are KGHSH and LQKENI. V lost 4 bases and J 6 bases, leaving 19 bases between the germline ends.

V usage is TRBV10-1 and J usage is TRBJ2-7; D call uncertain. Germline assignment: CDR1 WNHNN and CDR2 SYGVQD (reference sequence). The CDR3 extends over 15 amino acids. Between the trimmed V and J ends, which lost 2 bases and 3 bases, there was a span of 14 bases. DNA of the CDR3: TGCGCCAGCAGTGAGGGCCTGGGTGCGATCTACGAGCAGTACTTC. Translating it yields CASSEGLGAIYEQYF.

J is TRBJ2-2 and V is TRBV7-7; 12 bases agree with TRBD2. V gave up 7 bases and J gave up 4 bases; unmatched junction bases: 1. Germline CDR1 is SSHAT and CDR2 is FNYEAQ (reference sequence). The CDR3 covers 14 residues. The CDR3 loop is CASKTSGSTGELFF. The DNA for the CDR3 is TGTGCCAGCAAGACTAGCGGGAGCACCGGGGAGCTGTTTTTT.

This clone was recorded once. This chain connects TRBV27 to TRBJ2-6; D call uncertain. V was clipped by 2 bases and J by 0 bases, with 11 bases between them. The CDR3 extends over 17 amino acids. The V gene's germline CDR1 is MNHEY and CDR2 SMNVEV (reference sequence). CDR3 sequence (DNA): TGTGCCAGCAGTTTAACGGCAAGGGCCTCTGGGGCCAACGTCCTGACTTTC. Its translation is CASSLTARASGANVLTF. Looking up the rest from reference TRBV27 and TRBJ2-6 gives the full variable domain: EAQVTQNPRYLITVTGKKLTVTCSQNMNHEYMSWYRQDPGLGLRQIYYSMNVEVTDKGDVPEGYKVSRKEKRNFPLILESPSPNQTSLYFCASSLTARASGANVLTFGAGSRLTVL.